The entry below gives a single T cell receptor beta chain sequence along with its context. The antigen is unknown. The germline gives CDR1 KGHSH, CDR2 LQKENI. V lost 3 bases, J lost 7 bases, and 12 bases lay in between. This CDR3 contains 14 residues. Measured with immunoSEQ multiplex PCR; TCRdb has only the in-frame clones, and not every one. The table records 80,000 to 90,000 clones, less than 90% of them present only once. This entry comes from a study of T cell responses to AZD1222 COVID-19 vaccine. Findings and caveats of the study: Reports indicate that nearly half of spike-specific TCRs are directed at unmutated variant regions. Possibly, clonal diversity was underestimated; donors were largely white British and included more females. The study identified only 6 or 7 AZD1222 recipients as seropositive at baseline. Spike-specific TCRs gained breadth and depth after people received two AZD1222 doses.

Sequences were derived from peripheral blood, sampled 28 days after the second AZD1222 dose. The receptor was isolated from an adult who received the AZD1222 COVID-19 vaccine. The chain couples TRBV18 to TRBJ1-4; D gene unclear. CDR3 residues: CASSPPPTGEKLFF. CDR3 bases: TGTGCCAGCTCACCCCCTCCGACCGGTGAAAAACTGTTTTTT.